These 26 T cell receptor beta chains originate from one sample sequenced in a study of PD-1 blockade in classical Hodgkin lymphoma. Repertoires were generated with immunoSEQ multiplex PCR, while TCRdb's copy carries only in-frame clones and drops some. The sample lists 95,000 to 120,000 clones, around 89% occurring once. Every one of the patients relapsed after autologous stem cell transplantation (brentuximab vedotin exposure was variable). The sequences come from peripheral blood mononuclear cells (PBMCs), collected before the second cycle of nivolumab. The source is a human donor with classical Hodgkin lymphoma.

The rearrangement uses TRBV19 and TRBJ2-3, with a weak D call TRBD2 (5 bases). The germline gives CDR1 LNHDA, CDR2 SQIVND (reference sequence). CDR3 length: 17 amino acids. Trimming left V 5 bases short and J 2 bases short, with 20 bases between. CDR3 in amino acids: CASSPIQTKLFTDTQYF. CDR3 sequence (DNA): TGTGCCAGTAGTCCTATCCAGACTAAACTATTCACAGATACGCAGTATTTT.

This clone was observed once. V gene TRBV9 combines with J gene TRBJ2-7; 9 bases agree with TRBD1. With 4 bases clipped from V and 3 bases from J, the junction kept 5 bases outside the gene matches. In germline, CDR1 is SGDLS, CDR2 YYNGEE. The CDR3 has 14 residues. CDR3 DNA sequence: TGTGCCAGCAGCCCGGGACAGGGAAACTACGAGCAGTACTTC. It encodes CASSPGQGNYEQYF.

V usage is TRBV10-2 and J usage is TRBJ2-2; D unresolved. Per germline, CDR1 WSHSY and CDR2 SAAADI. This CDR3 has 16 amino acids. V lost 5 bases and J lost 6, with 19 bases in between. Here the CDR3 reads CASSPGPGEGPGELFF. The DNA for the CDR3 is TGCGCCAGCAGTCCCGGACCAGGAGAAGGTCCCGGGGAGCTGTTTTTT.

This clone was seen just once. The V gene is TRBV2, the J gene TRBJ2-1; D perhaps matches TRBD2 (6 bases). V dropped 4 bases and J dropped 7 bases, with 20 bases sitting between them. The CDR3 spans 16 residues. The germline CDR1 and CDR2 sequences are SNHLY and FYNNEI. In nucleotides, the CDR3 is TGTGCCAGCAGTGGTCTACTAGCAACCAGTCGGAATGAGCAGTTCTTC. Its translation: CASSGLLATSRNEQFF.

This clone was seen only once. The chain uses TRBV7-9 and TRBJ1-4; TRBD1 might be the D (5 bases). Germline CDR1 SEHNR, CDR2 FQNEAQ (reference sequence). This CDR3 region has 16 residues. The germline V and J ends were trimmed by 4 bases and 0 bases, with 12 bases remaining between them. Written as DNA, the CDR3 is TGTGCCAGCAGCTATACGGGGCGTGCAACTAATGAAAAACTGTTTTTT. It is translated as CASSYTGRATNEKLFF.

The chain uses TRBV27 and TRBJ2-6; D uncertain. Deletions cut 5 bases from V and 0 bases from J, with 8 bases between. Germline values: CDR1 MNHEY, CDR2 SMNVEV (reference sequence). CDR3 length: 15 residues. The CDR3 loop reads CASSPDGSGANVLTF. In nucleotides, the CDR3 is TGTGCCAGCAGTCCGGACGGCTCTGGGGCCAACGTCCTGACTTTC.

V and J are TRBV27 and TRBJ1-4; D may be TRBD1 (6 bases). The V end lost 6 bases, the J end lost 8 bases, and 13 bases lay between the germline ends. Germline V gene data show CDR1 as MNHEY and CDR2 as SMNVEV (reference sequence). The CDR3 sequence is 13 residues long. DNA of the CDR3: TGTGCCAGCAGATTGTTAGGACAGGAAAAACTGTTTTTT. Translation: CASRLLGQEKLFF.

The CDR3 DNA reads as TGTGCTAGTGGTTTACTTAGGTCCGGGACAGGGGTTACGAATGAGCAGTTCTTC. Protein: CASGLLRSGTGVTNEQFF. This rearrangement joins TRBV12-5 to TRBJ2-1; 10 bases map to TRBD1. CDR3 length: 18 residues. Per the germline V gene, CDR1 is LGHNT and CDR2 is FRNRAP. J gave up 7 bases and V 3 bases, and 15 bases lay outside the gene matches. The whole variable domain, filled in from reference TRBV12-5 and TRBJ2-1, reads DARVTQTPRHKVTEMGQEVTMRCQPILGHNTVFWYRQTMMQGLELLAYFRNRAPLDDSGMPKDRFSAEMPDATLATLKIQPSEPRDSAVYFCASGLLRSGTGVTNEQFFGPGTRLTVL.

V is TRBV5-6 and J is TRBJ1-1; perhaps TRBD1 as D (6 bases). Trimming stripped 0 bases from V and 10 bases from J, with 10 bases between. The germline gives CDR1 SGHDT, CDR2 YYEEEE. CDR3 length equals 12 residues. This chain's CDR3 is CASSLAEGGAFF. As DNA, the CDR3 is TGTGCCAGCAGCTTGGCCGAAGGGGGAGCTTTCTTT.

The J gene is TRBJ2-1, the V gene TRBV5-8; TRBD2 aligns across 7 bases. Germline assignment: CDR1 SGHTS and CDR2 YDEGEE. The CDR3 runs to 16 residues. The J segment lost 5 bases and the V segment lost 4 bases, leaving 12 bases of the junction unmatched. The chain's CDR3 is CASSPGTIRTNNEQFF. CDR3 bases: TGTGCCAGCAGCCCGGGGACTATCCGAACTAACAATGAGCAGTTCTTC.

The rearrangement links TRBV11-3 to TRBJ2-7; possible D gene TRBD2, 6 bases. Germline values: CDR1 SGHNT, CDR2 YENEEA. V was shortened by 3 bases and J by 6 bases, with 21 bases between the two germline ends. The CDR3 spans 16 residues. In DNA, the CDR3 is TGTGCCAGCAGCTTGGAGGGGACCTCTAAACCCTTCGAGCAGTACTTC. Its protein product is CASSLEGTSKPFEQYF. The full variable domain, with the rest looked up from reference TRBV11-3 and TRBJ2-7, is EAGVVQSPRYKIIEKKQPVAFWCNPISGHNTLYWYLQNLGQGPELLIRYENEEAVDDSQLPKDRFSAERLKGVDSTLKIQPAELGDSAVYLCASSLEGTSKPFEQYFGPGTRLTVT.

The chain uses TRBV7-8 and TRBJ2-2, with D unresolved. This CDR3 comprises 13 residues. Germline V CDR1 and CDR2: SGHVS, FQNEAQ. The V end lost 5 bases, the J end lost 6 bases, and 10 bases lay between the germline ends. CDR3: CASSPSISGELFF. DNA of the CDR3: TGTGCCAGCAGCCCGAGTATTTCCGGGGAGCTGTTTTTT.

CDR3 amino acids: CAIRAGDLETQYF. CDR3 nucleotides: TGTGCCATCAGGGCAGGGGATTTAGAGACCCAGTACTTC. V usage is TRBV10-3 and J usage is TRBJ2-5; tentative D call: TRBD1 (6 bases). V dropped 6 bases and J dropped 4 bases, with 12 bases sitting between them. This CDR3 spans 13 amino acids. The germline CDR1 and CDR2 sequences are ENHRY and SYGVKD.

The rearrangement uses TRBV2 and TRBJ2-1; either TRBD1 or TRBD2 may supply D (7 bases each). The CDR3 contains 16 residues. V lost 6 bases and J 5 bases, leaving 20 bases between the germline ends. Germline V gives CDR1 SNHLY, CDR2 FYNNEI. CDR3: CASSHLGGTVDNEQFF. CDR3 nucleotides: TGTGCCAGCAGCCACCTGGGGGGGACAGTAGACAATGAGCAGTTCTTC.

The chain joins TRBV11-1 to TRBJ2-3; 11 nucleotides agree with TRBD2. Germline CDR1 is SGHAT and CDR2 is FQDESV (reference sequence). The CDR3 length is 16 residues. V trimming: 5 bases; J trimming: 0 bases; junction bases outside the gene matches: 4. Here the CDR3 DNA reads TGTGCCAGCAGCCACTGGACTAGCGGGAGCACAGATACGCAGTATTTT. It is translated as CASSHWTSGSTDTQYF.

The chain's CDR3 is CAWSPGQGNYGYTF. Here the CDR3 DNA reads TGTGCCTGGAGCCCCGGACAGGGGAACTATGGCTACACCTTC. The chain is built from TRBV30 and TRBJ1-2; 9 nucleotides align to TRBD1. Per germline, CDR1 GTSNPN and CDR2 SVGIG (reference sequence). The trim removed 3 bases at V and 2 bases at J, leaving 4 bases unmatched. The CDR3 runs to 14 residues.

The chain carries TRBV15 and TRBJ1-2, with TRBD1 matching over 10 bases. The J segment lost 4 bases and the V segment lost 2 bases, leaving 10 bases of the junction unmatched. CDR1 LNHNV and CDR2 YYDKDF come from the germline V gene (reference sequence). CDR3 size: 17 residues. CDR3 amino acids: CATSRLTGGDFAYGYTF. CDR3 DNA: TGTGCCACCAGCAGATTGACAGGGGGCGACTTTGCCTATGGCTACACCTTC.

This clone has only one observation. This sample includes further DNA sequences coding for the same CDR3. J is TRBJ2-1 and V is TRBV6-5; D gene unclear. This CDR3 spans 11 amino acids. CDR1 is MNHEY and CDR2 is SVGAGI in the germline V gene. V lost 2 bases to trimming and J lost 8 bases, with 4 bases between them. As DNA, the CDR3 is TGTGCCAGCAGTTACGGGGATGAGCAGTTCTTC. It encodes CASSYGDEQFF.

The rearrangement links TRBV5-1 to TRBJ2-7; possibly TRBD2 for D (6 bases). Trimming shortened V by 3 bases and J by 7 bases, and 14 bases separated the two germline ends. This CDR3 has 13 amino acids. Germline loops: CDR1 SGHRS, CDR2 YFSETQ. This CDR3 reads CASSSAQGGEQYF. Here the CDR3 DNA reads TGCGCCAGCAGCTCGGCGCAGGGAGGAGAGCAGTACTTC.

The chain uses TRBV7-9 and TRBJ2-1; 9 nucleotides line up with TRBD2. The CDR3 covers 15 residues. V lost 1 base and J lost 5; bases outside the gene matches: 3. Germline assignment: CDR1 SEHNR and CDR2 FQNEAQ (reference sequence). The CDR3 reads CASSLVSGRDNEQFF. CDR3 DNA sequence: TGTGCCAGCAGCTTAGTTAGCGGGAGAGACAATGAGCAGTTCTTC.

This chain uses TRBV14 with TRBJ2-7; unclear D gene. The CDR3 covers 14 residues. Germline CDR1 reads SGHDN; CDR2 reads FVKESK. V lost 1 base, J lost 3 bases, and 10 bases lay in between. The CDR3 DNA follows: TGTGCCAGCAGCCAAGTCGGAAGGCTCTACGAGCAGTACTTC. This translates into CASSQVGRLYEQYF.

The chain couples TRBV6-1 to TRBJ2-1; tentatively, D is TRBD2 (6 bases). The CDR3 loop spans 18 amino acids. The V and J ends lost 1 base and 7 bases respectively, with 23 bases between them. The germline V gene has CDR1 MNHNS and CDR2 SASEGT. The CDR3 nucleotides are TGTGCCAGCAGTGAAGAACGGAGAGGGGCGGGAACCAAGAATGAGCAGTTCTTC. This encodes CASSEERRGAGTKNEQFF.

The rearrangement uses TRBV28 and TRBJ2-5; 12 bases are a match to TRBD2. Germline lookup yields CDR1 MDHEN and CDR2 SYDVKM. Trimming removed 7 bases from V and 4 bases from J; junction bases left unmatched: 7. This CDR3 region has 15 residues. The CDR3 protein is CASIASGRVRETQYF. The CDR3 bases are TGTGCCAGCATTGCTAGCGGGAGGGTTCGAGAGACCCAGTACTTC.

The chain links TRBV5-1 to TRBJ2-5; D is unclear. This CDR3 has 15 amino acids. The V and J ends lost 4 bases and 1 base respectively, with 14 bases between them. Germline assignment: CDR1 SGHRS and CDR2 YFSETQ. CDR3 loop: CASSAILAAQETQYF. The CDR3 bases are TGCGCCAGCAGCGCGATTTTGGCGGCCCAAGAGACCCAGTACTTC.

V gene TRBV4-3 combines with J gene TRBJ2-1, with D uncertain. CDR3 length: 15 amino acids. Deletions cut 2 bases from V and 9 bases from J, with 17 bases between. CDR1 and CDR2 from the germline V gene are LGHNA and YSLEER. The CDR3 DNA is TGCGCCAGCAGCCAATCTCCCGTTTTAGGAACTGAGCAGTTCTTC. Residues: CASSQSPVLGTEQFF.

DNA for the CDR3: TGTGCCAGCAGCCTCAAAACCGGGACAGGGGGCGGAGAGGCTGGAAACACCATATATTTT. Translating it yields CASSLKTGTGGGEAGNTIYF. The gene calls are TRBV9 and TRBJ1-3; 12 nucleotides match TRBD1. The CDR3 length is 20 residues. The J segment lost 2 bases and the V segment lost 4 bases, leaving 16 bases of the junction unmatched. Germline V lookup: CDR1 SGDLS, CDR2 YYNGEE.